The TCR beta chain described here comes from a study of beta chain features in type 1 diabetes. The overall study: The samples had 90 million to 130 million sorted cells examined in all. The study, taken as a whole, reports: Moderately but significantly shorter TCRB CDR3s were found in Type 1 diabetes patients in all four CD4+ subsets. A closer apparent resemblance between naive, central memory and Treg TCRB repertoires was seen in patients than in healthy donors.

This clone turned up a few times. What it recognizes is unknown. A single heparinised blood sample, averaging around 0.11 L, was obtained per donor. Each of the CD4+ naive, central memory, regulatory and stem cell-like memory populations was sorted via CD45RO/CCR7/CD25/CD127/CD95/CD27. The investigators reverse transcribed all of the isolated RNA, so they sequenced expressed TCRB transcripts. This table comes from immunoSEQ multiplex PCR, and its TCRdb copy is limited to in-frame clones, with some not included. This sample has about 180,000 clones, with roughly 8% found just once. The receptor was derived from a man between 18 and 35 years old with type 1 diabetes. The material sequenced was central memory CD4+ T cells from blood.

This CDR3 is CASSLAWGGEETQYF. CDR3 in DNA: TGCGCCAGCAGCCTGGCGTGGGGAGGGGAAGAGACCCAGTACTTC. The chain recombines TRBV5-1 with TRBJ2-5, with 7 bases that match TRBD2. Germline values: CDR1 SGHRS, CDR2 YFSETQ. V was pared by 4 bases and J by 3 bases, with 9 bases of the junction left unmatched. CDR3 size: 15 residues.